This T cell receptor beta chain stems from a study of breast tumors, draining lymph nodes, adjacent tissues. The study, taken as a whole, reports: Luminal-like breast cancer showed significantly higher tumor–nontumor repertoire similarity than basal-like. Findings are consistent with lymph node origin and intratumoral expansion of most tumor T cells. Data only fit, rather than demonstrated, lymph node origin of most tumor T cells. Tumor repertoires ranked between lymph nodes and nontumor tissue in diversity, with V and J gene preferences.

Looked up from germline, CDR1 is DFQATT and CDR2 is SNEGSKA (reference sequence). This CDR3 is built from 14 residues. V was cut by 3 bases and J by 11 bases, with 21 bases left in between. Notes on this clonotype: Its antigen is unidentified.

Axillary draining lymph nodes of breast cancer patients supplied the node samples. A single record per CDR3 protein comes from TCRdb applying MiXCR to the multiplex PCR reads. The profile shows about 180,000 distinct CDR3 sequences, approximately 33% of them singletons. The rearrangement links TRBV20-1 to TRBJ2-3; possibly TRBD1 or TRBD2 for D (6 bases each). The source is a female donor with breast cancer. Some clones in this sample may be carry-over from other donors' samples. The sequenced sample consisted of axillary lymph node tissue. The CDR3: CSASRRGHNNEQYF. In DNA form, the CDR3 reads TGCAGTGCTAGTCGGCGGGGACACAACAATGAGCAGTATTTT.